This T cell receptor (beta chain) was captured in a study of blood T cell repertoires in COVID-19. Study as a whole: From the United States, Italy and Spain came samples of acute and convalescent COVID-19.

Per the original data handling: Estimation of nucleated cell counts relied on the amplification of reference gene primers. TCRdb's copy holds only in-frame clones and misses some; the assay was immunoSEQ multiplex PCR. That table furnishes V, J and clone size, whereas the DNA furnished D and trimming. The data show more than 30,000 clones, roughly 94% seen once. Per germline, CDR1 SEHNR and CDR2 FQNEAQ (reference sequence). The CDR3 runs to 14 residues. V gave up 5 bases and J gave up 5 bases; unmatched junction bases: 5. This clone has just one count. The V and J genes are TRBV7-9 and TRBJ2-1; 8 bases match TRBD2. This receptor was identified in a human donor with active COVID-19. The donor label of this sample is uncertain. Sequencing was carried out using peripheral blood. CDR3 bases: TGTGCCAGCAGCCTTACGGGGGGGAACAATGAGCAGTTCTTC. Protein sequence: CASSLTGGNNEQFF.